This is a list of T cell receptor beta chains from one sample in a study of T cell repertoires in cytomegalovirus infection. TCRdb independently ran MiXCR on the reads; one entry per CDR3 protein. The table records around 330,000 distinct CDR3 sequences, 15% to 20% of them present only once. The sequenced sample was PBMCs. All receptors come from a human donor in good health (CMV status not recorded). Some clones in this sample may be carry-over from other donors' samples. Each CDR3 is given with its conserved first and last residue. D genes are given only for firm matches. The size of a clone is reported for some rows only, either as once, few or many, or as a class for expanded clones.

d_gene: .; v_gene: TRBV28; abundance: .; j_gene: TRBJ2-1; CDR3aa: CASSFPRSGTEQFF; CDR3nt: TGTGCCAGCAGTTTCCCCCGGTCGGGGACAGAGCAGTTCTTC
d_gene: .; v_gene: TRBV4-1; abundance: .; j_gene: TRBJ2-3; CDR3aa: CASSQDKQRSNTDTQYF; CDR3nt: TGCGCCAGCAGCCAAGATAAACAGCGTTCGAACACAGATACGCAGTATTTT
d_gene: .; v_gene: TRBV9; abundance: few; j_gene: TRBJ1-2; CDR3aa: CASSVDGNYGYTF; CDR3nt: TGTGCCAGCAGCGTAGACGGGAACTATGGCTACACCTTC
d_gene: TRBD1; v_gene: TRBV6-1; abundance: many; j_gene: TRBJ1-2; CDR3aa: CASSDRGLSNYGYTF; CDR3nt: TGTGCCAGCAGCGACAGGGGTTTGTCGAACTATGGCTACACCTTC
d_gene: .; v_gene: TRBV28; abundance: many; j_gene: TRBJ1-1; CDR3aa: CASRPTYQGLNTEAFF; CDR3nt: TGTGCCAGCAGACCAACGTATCAGGGGTTGAACACTGAAGCTTTCTTT
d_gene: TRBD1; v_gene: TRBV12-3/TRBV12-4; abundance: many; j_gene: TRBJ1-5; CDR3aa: CASSPGTGGRGNQPQHF; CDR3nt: TGTGCCAGCAGTCCCGGGACAGGGGGACGAGGCAATCAGCCCCAGCATTTT
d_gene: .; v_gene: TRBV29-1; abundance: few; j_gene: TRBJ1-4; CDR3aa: CSVVGAGGDEKLFF; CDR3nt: TGCAGCGTTGTGGGGGCCGGGGGTGATGAAAAACTGTTTTTT
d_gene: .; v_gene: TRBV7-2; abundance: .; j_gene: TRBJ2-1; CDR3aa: CASSLSRLVHEQFF; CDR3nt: TGTGCCAGCAGCCTTTCCCGACTAGTCCATGAGCAGTTCTTC
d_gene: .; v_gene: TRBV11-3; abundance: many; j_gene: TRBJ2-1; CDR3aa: CASSLEARSNEQFF; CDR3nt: TGTGCCAGCAGCTTGGAAGCTCGGAGCAATGAGCAGTTCTTC
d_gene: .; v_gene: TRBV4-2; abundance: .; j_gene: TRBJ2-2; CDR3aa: CASSQDAREAGELFF; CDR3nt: TGTGCCAGCAGCCAAGATGCCAGGGAGGCCGGGGAGCTGTTTTTT
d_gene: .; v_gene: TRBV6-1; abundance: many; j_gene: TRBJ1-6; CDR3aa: CASSHAETENSPLHF; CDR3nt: TGTGCCAGCAGTCACGCCGAGACTGAGAATTCACCCCTCCACTTT
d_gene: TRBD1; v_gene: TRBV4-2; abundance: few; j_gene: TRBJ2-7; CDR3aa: CASSRETSGTGGDEQYF; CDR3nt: TGTGCCAGCAGCCGAGAAACATCCGGGACAGGGGGCGACGAGCAGTACTTC
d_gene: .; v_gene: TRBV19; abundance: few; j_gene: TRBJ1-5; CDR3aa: CASSGGGGSNQPQHF; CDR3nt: TGTGCCAGTAGTGGGGGCGGGGGCAGCAATCAGCCCCAGCATTTT
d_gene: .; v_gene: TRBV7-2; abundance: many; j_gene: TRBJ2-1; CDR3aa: CASSLDPSYNEQFF; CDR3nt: TGTGCCAGCAGCTTAGACCCCTCCTACAATGAGCAGTTCTTC
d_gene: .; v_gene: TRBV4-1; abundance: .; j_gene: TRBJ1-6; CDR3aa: CASSQGHGFTNSPLHF; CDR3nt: TGCGCCAGCAGCCAAGGACACGGTTTTACCAATTCACCCCTCCACTTT
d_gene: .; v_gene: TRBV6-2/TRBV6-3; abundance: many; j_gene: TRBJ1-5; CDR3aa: CASGTDYQPQHF; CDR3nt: TGTGCCTCCGGGACGGACTATCAGCCCCAGCATTTT
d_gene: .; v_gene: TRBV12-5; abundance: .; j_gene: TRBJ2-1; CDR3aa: CASGLVSVIGAVPYNEQFF; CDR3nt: TGTGCTAGTGGTTTGGTATCGGTAATAGGGGCCGTCCCCTACAATGAGCAGTTCTTC
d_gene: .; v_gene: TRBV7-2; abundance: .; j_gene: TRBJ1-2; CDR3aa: CASSFSTEGYTF; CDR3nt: TGTGCCAGCAGCTTTTCAACAGAGGGCTACACCTTC
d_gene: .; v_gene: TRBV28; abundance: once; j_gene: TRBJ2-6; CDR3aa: CASSLGAGAYSGANVLTF; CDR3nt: TGTGCCAGCAGTTTGGGGGCAGGGGCCTACTCTGGGGCCAACGTCCTGACTTTC
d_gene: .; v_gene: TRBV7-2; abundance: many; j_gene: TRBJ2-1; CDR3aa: CASSPQGGRTNEQFF; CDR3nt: TGTGCCAGCAGCCCCCAAGGGGGGAGAACTAATGAGCAGTTCTTC